This T cell receptor beta chain came from a study of shared clonotypes between healthy human individuals (dated by TCRdb to the early 2020s). Context from the whole study: Two women and a few men aged 18 to 49 years were included in the cohort. For each donor, three plates each were used for CD4 naive and CD4 memory, two plates were used for CD8 naive, and one plate was used for CD8 memory. To estimate repertoire size and how much clonotype sharing occurs between individuals, the study deeply sequenced the blood TCR repertoires of 5 or 6 healthy adults. To increase sequencing depth and limit assay-specific biases, different laboratories used diverse techniques to prepare libraries and sequence TCR repertoires. Between about 0.8 and 9 billion PBMCs per donor were obtained by leukapheresis.

Comments on this clone: Its recognized antigen is unknown. Base qualities are not provided; no much larger clone lies one nucleotide away.

V is reduced by 0 bases and J by 4 bases, leaving a spacing of 18 bases between them. Per the germline V gene, SGHRS is the CDR1 and YFSETQ is the CDR2. The CDR3 covers 17 residues, taking in both the cysteine and the phenylalanine. Left in the record is the CDR3 DNA by itself, 51 bases read in frame from the first base. Using the deep immunoSEQ assay, TCR CDR3 regions were amplified from genomic DNA by multiplex PCR. For each cell subset, the extracted genomic DNA was distributed evenly across all wells of several immunoSEQ 96-well plates, and each plate served as one replicate. For sorted subsets, approximately 210 ng of genomic DNA, equivalent to some 30,000 T cell genomes, went into each replicate PCR. The purified libraries were quantified using a Qubit 3.0 fluorometer, sized with a Bioanalyzer 2100, and then quantified again using the KAPA Library Quantification kit. Every immunoSEQ 96-well plate was sequenced on a dedicated single-read 150-cycle Illumina NextSeq 550 flow cell. For the original study's pipeline: Because the immunoSEQ output included only junctional sequences and no quality scores, the filtering could not be the same as the filtering used for full-length reads. To assign V/J genes and CDR3, sequences were annotated against IMGT germline references using PyIR, a Python wrapper for IgBLAST v1.9. Reads with weak V/J assignments (E-value above 1e-6), missing CDR3, stop codons, out-of-frame junctions, or ambiguous translated residues were removed. A V3J clonotype was defined by an identical inferred V gene, J gene, and CDR3 amino acid sequence. Percentage overlap between repertoires was calculated by dividing the number of shared unique clonotypes by the size of the smaller repertoire. Three approaches were used to assess repertoire richness: RTK rarefaction, the Chao1 estimator, and Recon v2.1 estimates of unobserved clonotypes. For all TCRbeta clonotypes obtained by the gDNA method from a handful of donors, generation probabilities were computed with OLGA. Entries here come from immuneACCESS through TCRdb and include only in-frame sequences with V and J called. Some clones fail to appear in such tables; in the studies checked, an unresolved V gene covers under half of the shortfall, and the cause of the remainder is unknown. V, J and clone size reflect that table, while D and trimming were determined from the DNA. Within this sample are about 1.5 million clones, with 95% to 99% of them counted one time only. The ten largest clones represent about 0.42% of the sample.

Healthy HIV-negative adults with no recently reported acute infections or vaccinations were included as donors. Only Caucasian adults living in Nashville, Tennessee, USA were represented among the donors. CD4+ T cells were enriched through magnetic negative selection, after which naive cells were positively selected on CD45RA and the remaining negative fraction served as the memory subset. Blood was obtained by leukapheresis, after which PBMCs were separated by Ficoll-Histopaque density gradient centrifugation and cryopreserved in liquid nitrogen vapor phase. Analytical flow cytometry was used to check the purity and quantity of each magnetically sorted T cell population. Genomic DNA was isolated from each sorted fraction and quantified by UV absorbance on a Nanodrop 2000c. The study at large found these results: Sharing across a few donors was observed for about 5% of naive CD4, less than 4% of naive CD8, 2% to 2.5% of memory CD4, and around 0.4% of memory CD8 clonotypes. Estimated clonotype richness was generally larger for naive than for memory subsets. Based on pairwise subsampling, the degree of clonotype sharing among donors was expected to be affected by sequencing depth. Because the study included a small number of donors, the genetic and exposure-history diversity represented was limited. Compared with non-shared clonotypes, clonotypes shared by all four sorted-subset donors had higher generation probabilities. Only blood was sampled, and tissue TCR repertoires likely differ from those in blood. Even with the large sequencing depth, rarefaction of the sorted-subset datasets indicated that sequencing was incomplete.

The sample comprised naive CD4+ T cells sorted from blood. The cell subset or site label for this specimen denotes: CD45RA+ positively selected. The source is a man aged 25-45 years in good health. The V gene is TRBV5-1 and the J gene is TRBJ2-3, with TRBD1 tentatively as D gene (6 bases match). The CDR3 reads as follows: CASSLVSRGAGADTQYF. Read as DNA, the sequence is TGCGCCAGCAGCTTGGTGAGCAGGGGTGCGGGCGCAGATACGCAGTATTTT.